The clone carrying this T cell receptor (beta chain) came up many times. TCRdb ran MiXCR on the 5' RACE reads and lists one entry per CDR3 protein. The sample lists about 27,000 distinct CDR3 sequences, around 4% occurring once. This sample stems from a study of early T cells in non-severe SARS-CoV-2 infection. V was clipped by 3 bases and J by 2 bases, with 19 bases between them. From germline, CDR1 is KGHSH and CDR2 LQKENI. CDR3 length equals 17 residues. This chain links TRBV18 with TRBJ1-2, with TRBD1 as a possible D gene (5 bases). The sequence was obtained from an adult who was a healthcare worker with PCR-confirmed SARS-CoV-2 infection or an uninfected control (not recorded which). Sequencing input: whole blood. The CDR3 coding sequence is TGTGCCAGCTCACCCGTCCCGGGGGGTGTAGAGAACTATGGCTACACCTTC. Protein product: CASSPVPGGVENYGYTF.